This T cell receptor beta chain was captured in a study of blood T cell repertoires in COVID-19. This table comes from immunoSEQ multiplex PCR, and its TCRdb copy is limited to in-frame clones, with some not included. The sample lists around 150,000 clones; just under 90% were seen once. The germline V gene encodes CDR1 SGHAT and CDR2 FQNNGV. The CDR3 extends over 17 amino acids. The ends lost 5 bases at V and 5 bases at J; junction bases unmatched: 17. Sample: peripheral blood. The sequence was collected from a woman in her seventies with COVID-19, enrolled during active disease. V gene TRBV11-2 combines with J gene TRBJ1-1; 7 nucleotides align to TRBD1. The CDR3 sequence: CASSRRRVDREDTEAFF. CDR3 nucleotides: TGTGCCAGCAGCCGTCGACGAGTTGACAGGGAGGATACTGAAGCTTTCTTT.